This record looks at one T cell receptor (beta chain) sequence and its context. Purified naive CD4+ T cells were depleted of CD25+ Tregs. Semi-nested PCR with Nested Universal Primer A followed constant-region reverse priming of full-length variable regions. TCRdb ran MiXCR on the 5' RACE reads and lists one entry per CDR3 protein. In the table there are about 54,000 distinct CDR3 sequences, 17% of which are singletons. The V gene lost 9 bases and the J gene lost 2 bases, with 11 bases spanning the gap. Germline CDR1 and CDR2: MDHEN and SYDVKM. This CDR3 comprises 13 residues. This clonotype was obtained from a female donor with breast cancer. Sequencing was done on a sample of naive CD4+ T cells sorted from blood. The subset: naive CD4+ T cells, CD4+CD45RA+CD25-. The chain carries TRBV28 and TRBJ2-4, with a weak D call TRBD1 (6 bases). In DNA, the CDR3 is TGTGCCAGTCTTGGGGACACCAAAAACATTCAGTACTTC. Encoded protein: CASLGDTKNIQYF.